A single sample is the source of the 27 T cell receptor beta chains below, sequenced in a study of regulatory T cells in long-lasting Graves disease. Investigators prepared the TCR beta libraries by applying iRepertoire HTBI primers and Arm-PCR of CDR3 regions. From the multiplex PCR reads, TCRdb called clonotypes with MiXCR, one entry per CDR3 protein. The sample yields 650,000 to 700,000 distinct CDR3 sequences, about 30% seen once. Indicated time point: persistent/refractory GD, antithyroid drugs over 5 years with positive TRAb. PBMC-derived RNA was used for the TCR library. Sequenced material: peripheral blood mononuclear cells (PBMCs), taken when the disease was refractory, from a patient treated with antithyroid drugs. The receptors here all came from a female donor with Graves disease.

J is TRBJ1-1 and V is TRBV4-1, with TRBD1 matching 7 bases. CDR1 is MGHRA and CDR2 is YSYEKL in the germline V gene. The CDR3 covers 16 residues. The J segment lost 0 bases and the V segment lost 0 bases, leaving 4 bases of the junction unmatched. CDR3: CASSQEVTGVNTEAFF. The CDR3 bases are TGCGCCAGCAGCCAAGAAGTCACAGGGGTGAACACTGAAGCTTTCTTT.

J is TRBJ2-5 and V is TRBV3-1, with 9 bases identical to TRBD2. The length of the CDR3 is 16 residues. The V gene end was trimmed by 1 base and the J gene end by 5 bases; junction bases not matched to a gene: 8. Germline V CDR1 and CDR2: LGHDT, YNNKEL (reference sequence). CDR3 sequence: CASSQGVSGSGETQYF. For the CDR3, the DNA is TGTGCCAGCAGCCAAGGGGTTAGCGGGAGTGGTGAGACCCAGTACTTC.

This clonotype was detected a few times. V gene TRBV6-1 combines with J gene TRBJ1-1; D is possibly TRBD1 (5 bases). The CDR3 is 13 residues long. V was clipped by 9 bases and J by 3 bases, with 14 bases between them. CDR1 is MNHNS and CDR2 is SASEGT in the germline V gene. DNA for the CDR3: TGTGCCAGTCCCCGGACACCAGACACTGAAGCTTTCTTT. Protein: CASPRTPDTEAFF.

As DNA, the CDR3 is TGTGCCACCAGCAGAGATTCAGGAGACGGGTACGAGCAGTACTTC. Amino acid sequence: CATSRDSGDGYEQYF. The V and J genes are TRBV15 and TRBJ2-7; D ambiguous. Deletions cut 0 bases from V and 4 bases from J, with 13 bases between. This CDR3 is 15 amino acids long. Germline values: CDR1 LNHNV, CDR2 YYDKDF (reference sequence).

This clonotype was seen at least ten times. This chain links TRBV28 with TRBJ1-1, with D perhaps matching TRBD1 (5 bases). V was cut by 5 bases and J by 1 base, with 14 bases left in between. The CDR3 is made up of 15 amino acids. Germline V gene data show CDR1 as MDHEN and CDR2 as SYDVKM. The CDR3 spells CASSPRQWWNTEAFF. The CDR3 DNA is TGTGCCAGCAGTCCCAGACAGTGGTGGAACACTGAAGCTTTCTTT.

The gene calls are TRBV4-1 and TRBJ1-2; D uncertain. Germline V gene sequence: CDR1 MGHRA, CDR2 YSYEKL. The CDR3 totals 11 residues. The V and J ends lost 3 bases and 3 bases respectively, with 2 bases between them. The CDR3 region has the DNA TGCGCCAGCAGCCAGTACTATGGCTACACCTTC. The encoded protein is CASSQYYGYTF.

This clonotype was seen at least ten times. The J gene is TRBJ1-2, the V gene TRBV12-3 or TRBV12-4, with D possibly TRBD1 on 5 matching bases. Trimming took off 3 bases at V and 5 bases at J, with 13 bases between the two ends. The CDR3 contains 14 residues. CDR3: CASSLRAGQYGYTF. In DNA, the CDR3 is TGTGCCAGCAGTTTGAGGGCAGGGCAATATGGCTACACCTTC.

The CDR3 coding sequence is TGTGCCAGCAGCCCCTGGGACAGGGAGATTGGGACCCAGTACTTC. It encodes CASSPWDREIGTQYF. The rearrangement joins TRBV3-1 to TRBJ2-5; 9 bases map to TRBD1. Germline assignment: CDR1 LGHDT and CDR2 YNNKEL (reference sequence). The CDR3 covers 15 residues. The ends lost 4 bases at V and 7 bases at J; junction bases unmatched: 10.

This clonotype was picked up a small number of times. V is TRBV28 and J is TRBJ1-3; the D is unclear. Germline assignment: CDR1 MDHEN and CDR2 SYDVKM. This CDR3 is built from 16 residues. V lost 5 bases and J 4 bases, leaving 18 bases between the germline ends. The CDR3 DNA reads TGTGCCAGCAGTCTCAGCCCGGGGTTCGGCGGAAACACCATATATTTT. The encoded protein is CASSLSPGFGGNTIYF. Full variable domain (missing parts from reference TRBV28 and TRBJ1-3): DVKVTQSSRYLVKRTGEKVFLECVQDMDHENMFWYRQDPGLGLRLIYFSYDVKMKEKGDIPEGYSVSREKKERFSLILESASTNQTSMYLCASSLSPGFGGNTIYFGEGSWLTVV.

In the case of this clonotype: A read error may explain this, as a much larger clone is one base away. The rearrangement joins TRBV6-1 to TRBJ2-2; maybe TRBD2 (6 bases). In germline, CDR1 is MNHNS, CDR2 SASEGT. V was clipped by 4 bases and J by 9 bases, with 18 bases between them. This CDR3 contains 15 residues. CDR3 protein: CASSAIAETTRELFF. CDR3 DNA sequence: TGTGCCAGCAGTGCGATAGCGGAGACTACCAGGGAGCTGTTTTTT.

Comment on this clonotype: A much larger clone is a single base away; this may be a read error. The gene calls are TRBV2 and TRBJ1-1; weak D call: TRBD1 (5 bases). The germline V gene has CDR1 SNHLY and CDR2 FYNNEI. The CDR3 totals 15 residues. Here the CDR3 DNA reads TGTGCCAGCAGTCGAGACAGCTTCATGAACACTGGAGCTTTCTTT. This codes for CASSRDSFMNTGAFF.

The DNA for the CDR3 is TGTGCCAGCAGTCTCGCCCAACAGGGGGTTCAGCCCCAGCATTTT. This gives the protein CASSLAQQGVQPQHF. V gene TRBV28 combines with J gene TRBJ1-5; 8 bases are a match to TRBD1. The CDR3 runs to 15 residues. Germline trimming cut 5 bases from V and 6 bases from J; bases unmatched to any gene: 9. Germline-derived CDR1 and CDR2 are MDHEN and SYDVKM.

J is TRBJ1-1 and V is TRBV7-6; unclear D gene. The CDR3 contains 15 residues. The germline CDR1 and CDR2 sequences are SGHVS and FNYEAQ. Trimming removed 2 bases at V and 0 bases at J, with 10 bases between. The CDR3 DNA sequence: TGTGCCAGCAGCTTATCTGGAGTCTTGAACACTGAAGCTTTCTTT. It specifies CASSLSGVLNTEAFF.

The chain couples TRBV6-5 to TRBJ1-5, with 7 bases identical to TRBD1. There are 18 residues in the CDR3. The junction had 10 bases not matched to a gene; V was cut back by 2 bases and J by 0 bases. Germline loops: CDR1 MNHEY, CDR2 SVGAGI. The CDR3 bases are TGTGCCAGCAGTTACCCCCCCGGGACAGCCTATAGCAATCAGCCCCAGCATTTT. Residues: CASSYPPGTAYSNQPQHF.

This clonotype was picked up many times. The rearrangement joins TRBV7-8 to TRBJ1-5; no clear D. The CDR3 runs 13 residues. CDR1 and CDR2 from the germline V gene are SGHVS and FQNEAQ. V dropped 2 bases and J dropped 5 bases, with 7 bases sitting between them. Written as DNA, the CDR3 is TGTGCCAGCAGCTTATCATTTCATCAGCCCCAGCATTTT. It encodes CASSLSFHQPQHF.

This clonotype occurred a few times. The rearrangement uses TRBV5-5 and TRBJ1-1; 8 positions match TRBD1. The germline gives CDR1 SGHKS, CDR2 YYEKEE (reference sequence). The CDR3 sequence is 19 residues long. After removal of 0 bases from V and 3 bases from J, the junction contained 16 bases not matched to a gene. CDR3 protein: CASSLVPPPTRGRDTEAFF. The CDR3 bases are TGTGCCAGCAGCTTGGTCCCTCCTCCGACCAGGGGGCGGGACACTGAAGCTTTCTTT.

This clonotype occurred many times. The rearrangement uses TRBV27 and TRBJ1-2, with 7 bases fitting TRBD1. Germline V gene data show CDR1 as MNHEY and CDR2 as SMNVEV (reference sequence). The CDR3 runs 13 residues. V shed 5 bases, J shed 4 bases, and the junction held 4 bases outside the gene matches. The CDR3 sequence is CASSEYRGYGYTF. In DNA form, the CDR3 reads TGTGCCAGCAGTGAGTACAGGGGCTATGGCTACACCTTC.

This clonotype showed up just a few times. This chain uses TRBV29-1 with TRBJ1-1; the match to TRBD1 covers 8 bases. Looked up from germline, CDR1 is SQVTM and CDR2 is ANQGSEA. With 7 bases clipped from V and 7 bases from J, the junction kept 14 bases outside the gene matches. The CDR3 length is 14 residues. CDR3 sequence: CSAQEGRGQVEAFF. In DNA form, the CDR3 reads TGCAGCGCCCAAGAGGGCAGGGGGCAAGTTGAAGCTTTCTTT.

This clonotype was detected only a few times. This chain links TRBV14 with TRBJ2-2; D might be TRBD1 (6 bases). The CDR3 has 16 amino acids. V was trimmed by 1 base and J by 2 bases, leaving 11 bases between them. From germline, CDR1 is SGHDN and CDR2 FVKESK. CDR3 sequence: CASSQGLQGNTGELFF. CDR3 in DNA: TGTGCCAGCAGCCAAGGGTTACAGGGCAACACCGGGGAGCTGTTTTTT.

The rearrangement links TRBV25-1 to TRBJ2-2; D gene uncertain. Trimming left V 6 bases short and J 9 bases short, with 20 bases between. The CDR3 runs 15 residues. Germline V lookup: CDR1 MGHDK, CDR2 SYGVNS. The chain's CDR3 is CASSPRLLPGRELFF. The CDR3 DNA is TGTGCCAGCAGCCCTCGGCTCCTTCCCGGGCGGGAGCTGTTTTTT. Full variable domain (missing parts from reference TRBV25-1 and TRBJ2-2): EADIYQTPRYLVIGTGKKITLECSQTMGHDKMYWYQQDPGMELHLIHYSYGVNSTEKGDLSSESTVSRIRTEHFPLTLESARPSHTSQYLCASSPRLLPGRELFFGEGSRLTVL.

The V and J genes are TRBV6-9 and TRBJ2-7; D may be TRBD2 (5 bases). This CDR3 spans 15 amino acids. V was shortened by 3 bases and J by 1 base, with 13 bases between the two germline ends. CDR1 is MNHGY and CDR2 is SVAAGI in the germline V gene. In DNA, the CDR3 is TGTGCCAGCAGTTACTTCCCGGGGAGATCCTACGAGCAGTACTTC. The encoded protein is CASSYFPGRSYEQYF.

V and J are TRBV6-5 and TRBJ1-6; D gene ambiguous. This CDR3 comprises 20 residues. Germline CDR1 MNHEY, CDR2 SVGAGI. Trimming shortened V by 2 bases and J by 0 bases, and 20 bases separated the two germline ends. As DNA, the CDR3 is TGTGCCAGCAGTTACAGCCCCCCCCTGGAGGAGAGCTCCTATAATTCACCCCTCCACTTT. Residues: CASSYSPPLEESSYNSPLHF.

This clonotype was observed at least ten times. The CDR3 nucleotides are TGTGCCAGTATTCGGGACACGTCCTACGAGCAGTACTTC. Translation: CASIRDTSYEQYF. The chain has TRBV2 and TRBJ2-7; a weak D match, TRBD1 (6 bases). In germline, CDR1 is SNHLY, CDR2 FYNNEI. The CDR3 covers 13 residues. Trimming stripped 9 bases from V and 1 base from J, with 13 bases between.

The CDR3 DNA reads TGTGCCAGCACCGGGACATGGAGTTACAATGAGCAGTTCTTC. Its translation: CASTGTWSYNEQFF. This chain connects TRBV28 to TRBJ2-1; a possible D gene is TRBD1 (6 bases). This CDR3 is 14 amino acids long. The germline V and J ends were trimmed by 7 bases and 4 bases, with 14 bases remaining between them. In germline, CDR1 is MDHEN, CDR2 SYDVKM.

The V and J genes are TRBV11-2 and TRBJ1-2; 7 nucleotides match TRBD1. V trimming: 5 bases; J trimming: 6 bases; junction bases outside the gene matches: 6. This CDR3 region has 13 residues. Germline CDR1 SGHAT, CDR2 FQNNGV. In DNA, the CDR3 is TGTGCCAGCAGCGTGACAGGGACGGATGGCTACACCTTC. Translation gives CASSVTGTDGYTF.

This clonotype has just a few counts. This sequence joins TRBV12-5 and TRBJ1-1, with 7 bases identical to TRBD1. Germline lookup yields CDR1 LGHNT and CDR2 FRNRAP. The CDR3 totals 15 residues. The ends lost 1 base at V and 7 bases at J; junction bases unmatched: 9. The DNA of the CDR3 is TGTGCTAGTGGTTTGGAACAGGGGACCCATCTTGAAGCTTTCTTT. Protein: CASGLEQGTHLEAFF.

This clonotype was seen only a few times. The V gene is TRBV6-5, the J gene TRBJ2-7, with 11 bases fitting TRBD2. The V gene end was trimmed by 2 bases and the J gene end by 3 bases; junction bases not matched to a gene: 3. The CDR3 contains 15 residues. Per germline, CDR1 MNHEY and CDR2 SVGAGI. CDR3 sequence reads: CASSYLAGGYYEQYF. The DNA of the CDR3 is TGTGCCAGCAGTTACCTAGCGGGAGGATACTACGAGCAGTACTTC.